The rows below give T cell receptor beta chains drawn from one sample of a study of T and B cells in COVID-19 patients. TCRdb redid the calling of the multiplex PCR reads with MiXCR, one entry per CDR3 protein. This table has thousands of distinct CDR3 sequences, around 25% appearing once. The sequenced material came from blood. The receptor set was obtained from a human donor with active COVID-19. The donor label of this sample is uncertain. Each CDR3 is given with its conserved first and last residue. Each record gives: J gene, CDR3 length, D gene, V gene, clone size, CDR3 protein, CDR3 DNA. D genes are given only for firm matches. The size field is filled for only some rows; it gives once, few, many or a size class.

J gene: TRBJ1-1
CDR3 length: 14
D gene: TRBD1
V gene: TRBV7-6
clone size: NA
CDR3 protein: CASSLGQGFTEAFF
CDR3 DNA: TGTGCCAGCAGCTTAGGACAGGGGTTCACTGAAGCTTTCTTT

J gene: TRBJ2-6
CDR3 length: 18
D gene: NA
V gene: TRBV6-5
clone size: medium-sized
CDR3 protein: CASSYSGPQSSGANVLTF
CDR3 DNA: TGTGCCAGCAGTTACTCAGGACCCCAAAGCTCTGGGGCCAACGTCCTGACTTTC

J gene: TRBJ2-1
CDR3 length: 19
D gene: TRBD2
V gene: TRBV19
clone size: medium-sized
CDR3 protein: CASSTRRLTSGSSYNEQFF
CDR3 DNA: TGTGCCAGTAGTACCCGCCGTCTGACTAGCGGGAGCTCCTACAATGAGCAGTTCTTC

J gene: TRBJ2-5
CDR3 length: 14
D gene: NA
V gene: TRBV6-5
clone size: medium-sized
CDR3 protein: CASSQAGQQETQYF
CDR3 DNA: TGTGCCAGCAGCCAGGCGGGACAGCAAGAGACCCAGTACTTC

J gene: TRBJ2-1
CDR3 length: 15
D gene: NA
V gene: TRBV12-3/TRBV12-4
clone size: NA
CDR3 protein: CASSLTGSFSYEQFF
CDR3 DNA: TGTGCCAGCAGTCTCACAGGGTCGTTCTCCTACGAGCAGTTCTTC

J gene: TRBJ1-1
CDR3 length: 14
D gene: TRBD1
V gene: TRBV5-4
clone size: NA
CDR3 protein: CASSTPDRVIEAFF
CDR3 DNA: TGTGCCAGCAGCACCCCAGACAGGGTTATTGAAGCTTTCTTT

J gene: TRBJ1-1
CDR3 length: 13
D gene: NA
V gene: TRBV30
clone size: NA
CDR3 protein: CAWSRSGGTEAFF
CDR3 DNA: TGTGCCTGGAGTAGAAGTGGGGGGACTGAAGCTTTCTTT

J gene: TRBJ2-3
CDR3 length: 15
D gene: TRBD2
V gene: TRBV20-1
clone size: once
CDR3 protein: CSAERAAGPTDTQYF
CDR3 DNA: TGCAGTGCCGAAAGGGCAGCGGGACCCACAGATACGCAGTATTTT

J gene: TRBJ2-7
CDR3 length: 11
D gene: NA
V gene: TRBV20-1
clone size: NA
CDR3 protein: CSAQGPHEQYF
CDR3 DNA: TGCAGTGCCCAGGGGCCCCACGAGCAGTACTTC

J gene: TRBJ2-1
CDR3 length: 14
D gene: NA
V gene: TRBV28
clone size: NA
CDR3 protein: CASSLDAPGDEQFF
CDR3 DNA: TGTGCCAGCAGTTTAGATGCCCCGGGCGATGAGCAGTTCTTC

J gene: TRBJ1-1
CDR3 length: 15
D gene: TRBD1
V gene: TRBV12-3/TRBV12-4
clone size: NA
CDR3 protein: CASSLASGGYTEAFF
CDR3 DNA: TGTGCCAGCAGTTTAGCGTCAGGGGGCTATACTGAAGCTTTCTTT

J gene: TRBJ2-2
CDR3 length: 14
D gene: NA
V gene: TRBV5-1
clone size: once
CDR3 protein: CASSWTIPNGELFF
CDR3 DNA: TGCGCCAGCAGCTGGACGATACCCAACGGGGAGCTGTTTTTT

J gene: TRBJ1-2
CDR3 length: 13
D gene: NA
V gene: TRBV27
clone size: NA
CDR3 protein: CASSFEGNYGYTF
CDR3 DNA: TGTGCCAGCAGTTTCGAGGGAAACTATGGCTACACCTTC

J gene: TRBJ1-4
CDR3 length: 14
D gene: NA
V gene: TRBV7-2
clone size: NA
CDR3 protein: CASSPRRANEKLFF
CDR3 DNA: TGTGCCAGCAGCCCTCGGAGGGCTAATGAAAAACTGTTTTTT

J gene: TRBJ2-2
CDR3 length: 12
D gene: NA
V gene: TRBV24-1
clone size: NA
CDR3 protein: CAAQENGGELFF
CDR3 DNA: TGTGCCGCCCAGGAAAACGGCGGGGAGCTGTTTTTT

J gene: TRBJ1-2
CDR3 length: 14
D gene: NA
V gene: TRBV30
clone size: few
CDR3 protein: CAWTLRRGDYGYTF
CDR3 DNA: TGTGCCTGGACTCTACGGAGGGGAGACTATGGCTACACCTTC

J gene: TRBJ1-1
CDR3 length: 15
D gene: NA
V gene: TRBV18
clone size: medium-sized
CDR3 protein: CASSSRREQNTEAFF
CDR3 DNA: TGTGCCAGCTCATCCCGGCGGGAACAGAACACTGAAGCTTTCTTT

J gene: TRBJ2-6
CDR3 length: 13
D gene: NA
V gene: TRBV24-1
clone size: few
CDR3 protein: CATSVDGANVLTF
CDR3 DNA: TGTGCCACCAGCGTAGATGGGGCCAACGTCCTGACTTTC

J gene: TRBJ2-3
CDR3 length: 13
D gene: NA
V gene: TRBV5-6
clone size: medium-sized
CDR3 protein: CASSQGNTDTQYF
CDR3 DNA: TGTGCCAGCAGCCAGGGGAACACAGATACGCAGTATTTT

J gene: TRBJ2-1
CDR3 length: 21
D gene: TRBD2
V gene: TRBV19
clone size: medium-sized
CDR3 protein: CASSVFGRTSGSRGPYNEQFF
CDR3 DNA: TGTGCCAGTAGTGTCTTCGGGCGGACTAGCGGGAGCAGGGGGCCCTACAATGAGCAGTTCTTC

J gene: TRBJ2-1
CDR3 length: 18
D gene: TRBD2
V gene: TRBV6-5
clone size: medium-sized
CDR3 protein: CASSSSGTSGGSYNEQFF
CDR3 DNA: TGTGCCAGCAGTTCATCCGGGACTAGCGGGGGGTCCTACAATGAGCAGTTCTTC

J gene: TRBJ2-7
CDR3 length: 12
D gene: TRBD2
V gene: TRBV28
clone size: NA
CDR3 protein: CASTVGGPQQYF
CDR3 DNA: TGTGCCAGCACCGTGGGAGGGCCGCAACAGTACTTC

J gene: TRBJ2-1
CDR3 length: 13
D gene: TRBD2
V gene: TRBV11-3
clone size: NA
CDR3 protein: CAIVPRGGGEQFF
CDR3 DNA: TGTGCCATCGTGCCGCGGGGGGGCGGTGAGCAGTTCTTC

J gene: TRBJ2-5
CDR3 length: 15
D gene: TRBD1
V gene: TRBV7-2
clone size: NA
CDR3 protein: CASSSPEDRGQTQYF
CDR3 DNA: TGTGCCAGCAGCTCCCCGGAGGACAGGGGCCAGACCCAGTACTTC

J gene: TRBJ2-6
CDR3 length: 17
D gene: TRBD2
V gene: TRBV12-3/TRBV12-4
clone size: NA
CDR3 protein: CATGLAGVLGGANVLTF
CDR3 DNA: TGTGCCACCGGACTAGCGGGTGTACTAGGGGGGGCCAACGTCCTGACTTTC

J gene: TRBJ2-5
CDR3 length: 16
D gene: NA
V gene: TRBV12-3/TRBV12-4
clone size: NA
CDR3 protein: CASSSQGGRPQETQYF
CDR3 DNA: TGTGCCAGCAGTTCCCAGGGTGGGAGACCACAGGAGACCCAGTACTTC

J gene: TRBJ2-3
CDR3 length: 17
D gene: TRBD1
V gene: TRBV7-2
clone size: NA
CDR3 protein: CASSLRPRDRVTDTQYF
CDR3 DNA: TGTGCCAGCAGCTTACGACCCCGGGACAGGGTGACAGATACGCAGTATTTT

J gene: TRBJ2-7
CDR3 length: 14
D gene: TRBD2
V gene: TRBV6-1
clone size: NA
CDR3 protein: CASKSTSGSYEQYF
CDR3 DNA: TGTGCCAGCAAGAGTACTAGCGGGAGCTACGAGCAGTACTTC

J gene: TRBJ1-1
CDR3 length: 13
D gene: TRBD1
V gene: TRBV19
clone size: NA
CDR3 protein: CASSTGQAREAFF
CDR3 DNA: TGTGCCAGTAGTACAGGACAGGCAAGGGAAGCTTTCTTT

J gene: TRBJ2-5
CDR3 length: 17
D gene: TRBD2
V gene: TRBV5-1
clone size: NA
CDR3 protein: CASSLAIVSGGQETQYF
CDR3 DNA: TGCGCCAGCAGCTTGGCCATAGTTAGCGGGGGACAAGAGACCCAGTACTTC

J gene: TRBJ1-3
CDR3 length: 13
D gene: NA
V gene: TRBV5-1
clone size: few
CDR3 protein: CASSLGGDVTIYF
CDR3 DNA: TGCGCCAGCAGCTTGGGTGGGGATGTCACCATATATTTT

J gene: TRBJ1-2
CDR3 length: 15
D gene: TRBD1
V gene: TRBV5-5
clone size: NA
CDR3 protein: CASSLSGQGVEGYTF
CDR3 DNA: TGTGCCAGCAGCTTGTCGGGACAGGGGGTGGAAGGCTACACCTTC

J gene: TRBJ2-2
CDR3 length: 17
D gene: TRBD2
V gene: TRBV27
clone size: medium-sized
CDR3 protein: CASSLGSGGLRTGELFF
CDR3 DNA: TGTGCCAGCAGTTTGGGTAGCGGGGGGTTGCGCACCGGGGAGCTGTTTTTT

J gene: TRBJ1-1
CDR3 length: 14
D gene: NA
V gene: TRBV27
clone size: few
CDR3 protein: CASSLAGGDTEAFF
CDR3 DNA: TGTGCCAGCAGTTTAGCGGGTGGGGACACTGAAGCTTTCTTT